This T cell receptor beta chain was identified during a study of blood T cell repertoires in COVID-19. This CDR3 has 16 amino acids. The V gene lost 5 bases and the J gene lost 6 bases, with 20 bases spanning the gap. Germline loops: CDR1 SGHVS, CDR2 FQNEAQ. Original analysis: Amplification of reference gene primers was used by the study to estimate nucleated cell counts. TCRdb's table, derived via immunoSEQ multiplex PCR, lists solely in-frame clones and lacks some. V, J and clone size reflect that table, while D and trimming were determined from the DNA. This sample yields some 290,000 clones, of which 90% are seen a single time; about 4% belongs to the top ten. Study members were between about 18 and 100 years old and lived in roughly 24 US regions. No more than 2 weeks before study entry, exposed participants had met a case of COVID-19.

Input material: PBMCs or T cells enriched from blood (not recorded which). This TCR derives from a woman in her 30s who had been exposed to COVID-19. The chain uses TRBV7-8 and TRBJ1-5; the D is unclear. Here the CDR3 reads CASSASGFTESQPQHF. DNA for the CDR3: TGTGCCAGCAGCGCCTCTGGCTTCACGGAGAGTCAGCCCCAGCATTTT.